What follows describes a single T cell receptor beta chain. Libraries were prepared by immunoSEQ multiplex PCR; TCRdb keeps only in-frame clonotypes and omits some of them. The data hold about 25,000 clones, with 86% observed a single time. These data are taken from a study of OX40 agonist ivuxolimab in advanced cancers. This sample comprised CD4+ or CD8+ T cells sorted from blood, obtained in a trial of the OX40 agonist ivuxolimab. The sequence was collected from an adult with an advanced solid tumor such as melanoma, head and neck, liver or kidney cancer.

DNA of the CDR3: TGTGCCAGCAGTGAAGCCGGAACCCCCACGGCAGATACGCAGTATTTT. This sequence encodes CASSEAGTPTADTQYF. J is TRBJ2-3 and V is TRBV2; unclear D gene. This CDR3 spans 16 amino acids. Trimming left V 0 bases short and J 4 bases short, with 14 bases between. The germline V gene encodes CDR1 SNHLY and CDR2 FYNNEI.